The clone carrying this T cell receptor beta chain has at least ten counts. This entry is derived from a study of T cells in Graves' hyperthyroidism and ophthalmopathy. No progression to ophthalmopathy during 18 months of follow-up defined stable disease. Template material for amplifying TCR beta CDR3 regions consisted of RNA transcripts. Carried out on the TCR CDR3, a first-round RT-PCR used the HTBI primer set. TCRdb re-called the multiplex PCR reads with MiXCR, one entry per CDR3 protein. The top ten clones hold 50% of a sample with about 210,000 distinct CDR3 sequences, approximately 17% of them seen once. V lost 5 bases and J lost 7, with 24 bases in between. The CDR3 contains 18 residues. CDR1 and CDR2 from the germline V gene are SNHLY and FYNNEI.

Material for sequencing was blood. This TCR came from a middle-aged man with Graves' hyperthyroidism. This chain joins TRBV2 and TRBJ1-6; the D is unclear. The CDR3 nucleotides read TGTGCCAGCAGTTTCAACTCGGGATCTAGGGTCTGGAATTCACCCCTCCACTTT. It encodes CASSFNSGSRVWNSPLHF.